This TCR beta chain was recovered during a study of blood T cell repertoires in COVID-19. On the study more broadly: Sample material is recorded as cDNA or gDNA derived from T cells, B-cell-depleted T cells, or PBMCs.

The V end lost 0 bases, the J end lost 7 bases, and 13 bases lay between the germline ends. CDR1 and CDR2 from the germline V gene are SGHRS and YFSETQ. The CDR3 length is 15 residues. Seattle participants joined during active infection and were tracked over time. TCRdb's copy holds only in-frame clones and misses some; the assay was immunoSEQ multiplex PCR. Among approximately 120,000 clones listed, 60% to 80% were seen once. The chain combines TRBV5-1 with TRBJ2-2; D is possibly TRBD1 (6 bases). This sequence was found in an elderly man with COVID-19, enrolled during active disease. Sample: peripheral blood. CDR3 in amino acids: CASSLAPGADGELFF. The CDR3 nucleotides read TGCGCCAGCAGCTTGGCCCCAGGGGCGGACGGGGAGCTGTTTTTT. The whole variable domain, remainder taken from reference TRBV5-1 and TRBJ2-2, is KAGVTQTPRYLIKTRGQQVTLSCSPISGHRSVSWYQQTPGQGLQFLFEYFSETQRNKGNFPGRFSGRQFSNSRSEMNVSTLELGDSALYLCASSLAPGADGELFFGEGSRLTVL.